One sample yielded the 26 T cell receptor beta chains listed below, sequenced in a study of graft-versus-host responses after intestinal transplantation. Clones were sequenced by immunoSEQ multiplex PCR, and TCRdb holds only the in-frame ones, with some missing. The sample includes under 20,000 clones, 25% to 40% of them seen just once. Sequencing used alloreactive CD4+ T cells from a mixed lymphocyte reaction culture, obtained before intestinal transplant. Subset here: CFSE-low proliferating T cells sorted from roughly 6-day pre-transplant mixed lymphocyte reaction (GvH or HvG direction). These receptors were obtained from a human patient who received an intestinal transplant.

The rearrangement uses TRBV29-1 and TRBJ1-2, with TRBD1 matching over 7 bases. The ends lost 5 bases at V and 0 bases at J; junction bases unmatched: 9. This CDR3 has 15 amino acids. Germline V gene data show CDR1 as SQVTM and CDR2 as ANQGSEA. The CDR3 region is CSVWTGLASNYGYTF. The CDR3 nucleotides read TGCAGCGTTTGGACAGGACTCGCCTCTAACTATGGCTACACCTTC.

This clone showed up just a few times. V is TRBV7-3 and J is TRBJ1-4; D call uncertain. The V end was cut by 1 base, the J end by 7 bases, with 16 bases between. Germline V gene sequence: CDR1 SGHTA, CDR2 FQGTGA. This CDR3 spans 16 amino acids. CDR3 loop: CASSLKGRGRGEKLFF. Written as DNA, the CDR3 is TGTGCCAGCAGCTTAAAAGGCCGGGGTCGGGGTGAAAAACTGTTTTTT. The variable domain in full, with the rest retrieved from reference TRBV7-3 and TRBJ1-4, is GAGVSQTPSNKVTEKGKYVELRCDPISGHTALYWYRQSLGQGPEFLIYFQGTGAADDSGLPNDRFFAVRPEGSVSTLKIQRTERGDSAVYLCASSLKGRGRGEKLFFGSGTQLSVL.

V gene TRBV7-7 combines with J gene TRBJ2-5, with D uncertain. Germline V gene lookup returns CDR1 SSHAT and CDR2 FNYEAQ (reference sequence). The CDR3 is 14 amino acids. Trimming stripped 8 bases from V and 2 bases from J, with 15 bases between. In DNA form, the CDR3 reads TGTGCCAGCGAATATCCGGCTAGTCAAGAGACCCAGTACTTC. Protein product: CASEYPASQETQYF.

A few counts support this clone. The chain has TRBV6-5 and TRBJ2-2; tentative D call: TRBD1 (6 bases). The CDR3 is 13 amino acids. Deletions cut 5 bases from V and 5 bases from J, with 9 bases between. Germline-derived CDR1 and CDR2 are MNHEY and SVGAGI. In nucleotides, the CDR3 is TGTGCCAGCAGTGTACAGGGAACCGGGGAGCTGTTTTTT. This codes for CASSVQGTGELFF.

The chain couples TRBV27 to TRBJ2-3; tentative D call: TRBD2 (5 bases). The CDR3 covers 14 residues. V lost 3 bases to trimming and J lost 4 bases, with 11 bases between them. CDR1 is MNHEY, CDR2 SMNVEV, per germline (reference sequence). The CDR3 loop is CASSLSRAADTQYF. The CDR3 DNA is TGTGCCAGCAGTTTGAGCCGAGCGGCAGATACGCAGTATTTT.

By its share, this clone is medium-sized. V gene TRBV6-5 combines with J gene TRBJ1-2; 8 nucleotides agree with TRBD1. The CDR3 is made up of 15 amino acids. V dropped 6 bases and J dropped 5; count of bases not matched to a gene: 11. Germline V gene sequence: CDR1 MNHEY, CDR2 SVGAGI. The CDR3 region is CASRPRQGAHYGYTF. The CDR3 coding sequence is TGTGCCAGCAGGCCAAGGCAGGGGGCGCATTATGGCTACACCTTC.

The gene calls are TRBV27 and TRBJ1-6; D is uncertain. CDR1 is MNHEY and CDR2 is SMNVEV in the germline V gene (reference sequence). Trimming removed 3 bases at V and 6 bases at J, with 9 bases between. This CDR3 is built from 14 residues. The CDR3 sequence is CASSFGGLNSPLHF. CDR3 nucleotide sequence: TGTGCCAGCAGTTTCGGAGGACTTAATTCACCCCTCCACTTT.

This rearrangement joins TRBV6-5 to TRBJ2-7; perhaps TRBD1 as D (6 bases). V was cut by 2 bases and J by 7 bases, with 9 bases left in between. CDR3 length: 12 residues. Germline CDR1 is MNHEY and CDR2 is SVGAGI. The CDR3 reads CASSYGRGEQYF. The CDR3 nucleotides are TGTGCCAGCAGTTACGGCAGGGGAGAGCAGTACTTC.

This clone was counted only a few times. The rearrangement uses TRBV6-5 and TRBJ2-3; no reliable D call. Trimming cost V 6 bases and J 0 bases, with 13 bases left between them. This CDR3 region has 15 residues. Germline-derived CDR1 and CDR2 are MNHEY and SVGAGI. CDR3 amino acids: CASSHQRTSTDTQYF. CDR3 nucleotides: TGTGCCAGCAGCCACCAGAGAACAAGCACAGATACGCAGTATTTT.

V is TRBV19 and J is TRBJ1-1; 8 bases map to TRBD1. CDR1 and CDR2 from the germline V gene are LNHDA and SQIVND (reference sequence). J gave up 4 bases and V 2 bases, and 3 bases lay outside the gene matches. The CDR3 extends over 14 amino acids. CDR3 sequence (DNA): TGTGCCAGTAGTATACGGACAGGGTTCACTGAAGCTTTCTTT. Translating gives CASSIRTGFTEAFF.

The chain recombines TRBV21-1 with TRBJ2-1; the D call in the table, TRBD1, was not verified against the DNA. TRBV21-1 constitutes a pseudogene. The CDR3 sequence is 14 residues long. The CDR3 region has the DNA TGTGCCAGCAGCCCCAAACAGTGGGTCAATGAGCAGTTCTTC. Its protein is CASSPKQWVNEQFF.

This clone occurred a few times. This chain uses TRBV4-1 with TRBJ1-6; TRBD1 agrees at 11 bases. The germline V gene encodes CDR1 MGHRA and CDR2 YSYEKL. V shed 2 bases and J 9 bases; nucleotides not matched to a gene: 9. There are 17 residues in the CDR3. As DNA, the CDR3 is TGCGCCAGCAGCCAACTAGGTGGGACAGGGGGAAGTTCACCCCTCCACTTT. It codes for CASSQLGGTGGSSPLHF.

The chain employs TRBV6-5 and TRBJ1-3; no reliable D call. Germline V gives CDR1 MNHEY, CDR2 SVGAGI. This CDR3 region has 13 residues. Between the trimmed V and J ends, which lost 6 bases and 4 bases, there was a span of 10 bases. CDR3 sequence: CASSPGFGNTIYF. For the CDR3, the DNA is TGTGCCAGCAGCCCCGGTTTCGGAAACACCATATATTTT.

This sequence joins TRBV6-6 and TRBJ1-2; 7 positions agree with TRBD1. Per germline, CDR1 MNHNY and CDR2 SVGAGI (reference sequence). The CDR3 runs to 12 residues. Unmatched junction bases numbered 4, after V lost 6 bases and J lost 6 bases. In DNA, the CDR3 is TGTGCCAGCAGCCGTACAGGGGATGGCTACACCTTC. It codes for CASSRTGDGYTF.

The chain combines TRBV2 with TRBJ2-5; TRBD1 is a possible D gene (5 bases). There are 15 residues in the CDR3. CDR1 and CDR2 from the germline V gene are SNHLY and FYNNEI. Trimming stripped 6 bases from V and 1 base from J, with 15 bases between. The CDR3, as DNA: TGTGCCAGCAGGGCTGCCAGGGTCCCCCAAGAGACCCAGTACTTC. Translating it yields CASRAARVPQETQYF.

With respect to this clone: One base away lies a much larger clone, so this may be a sequencing read error. V gene TRBV7-5 combines with J gene TRBJ1-6. TRBV7-5 constitutes a pseudogene. The CDR3 extends over 14 amino acids. CDR3 nucleotide sequence: TGTGCCAGCAGCTTGGGGAACTATAATTCACCCCTCCACTTT. Its translation is CASSLGNYNSPLHF.

There are a few counts of this clone. V gene TRBV29-1 combines with J gene TRBJ2-3; the match to TRBD2 covers 10 bases. Germline CDR1 and CDR2: SQVTM and ANQGSEA. This CDR3 is built from 14 residues. Losses at the gene ends were 8 bases for V and 2 bases for J; bases not matched to a gene: 7. The CDR3 sequence: CSISGGAFTDTQYF. Written as DNA, the CDR3 is TGCAGCATAAGCGGGGGGGCTTTCACAGATACGCAGTATTTT.

The rearrangement uses TRBV5-1 and TRBJ2-3; tentative D call: TRBD2 (5 bases). V was trimmed by 5 bases and J by 2 bases, leaving 15 bases between them. Germline loops: CDR1 SGHRS, CDR2 YFSETQ. The CDR3 contains 15 residues. The CDR3 is CASSFSGELTDTQYF. The CDR3 DNA is TGCGCCAGCAGTTTCAGCGGAGAACTCACAGATACGCAGTATTTT. Combining the CDR3 with reference TRBV5-1 and TRBJ2-3 gives the whole variable domain KAGVTQTPRYLIKTRGQQVTLSCSPISGHRSVSWYQQTPGQGLQFLFEYFSETQRNKGNFPGRFSGRQFSNSRSEMNVSTLELGDSALYLCASSFSGELTDTQYFGPGTRLTVL.

The CDR3 DNA sequence: TGTGCCAGCAGCTTAGCGTTAGGGCAGCCCTATGGCTACACCTTC. This gives the protein CASSLALGQPYGYTF. The chain couples TRBV7-9 to TRBJ1-2; D remains unclear. The V and J ends lost 0 bases and 4 bases respectively, with 12 bases between them. This CDR3 has 15 residues. Looked up from germline, CDR1 is SEHNR and CDR2 is FQNEAQ (reference sequence). Full variable domain (outside the CDR3, taken from reference TRBV7-9 and TRBJ1-2): DTGVSQNPRHKITKRGQNVTFRCDPISEHNRLYWYRQTLGQGPEFLTYFQNEAQLEKSRLLSDRFSAERPKGSFSTLEIQRTEQGDSAMYLCASSLALGQPYGYTFGSGTRLTVV.

This clone is deemed medium-sized. The V gene is TRBV28, the J gene TRBJ1-2, with TRBD1 as a possible D gene (5 bases). Trimming left V 2 bases short and J 4 bases short, with 8 bases between. The CDR3 spans 13 residues. Germline V gene lookup returns CDR1 MDHEN and CDR2 SYDVKM. The CDR3 sequence: CASSLQGTYGYTF. The CDR3 DNA reads as TGTGCCAGCAGTTTACAGGGTACCTATGGCTACACCTTC.

J is TRBJ2-7 and V is TRBV6-1, with a weak D call TRBD1 (6 bases). Germline CDR1 is MNHNS and CDR2 is SASEGT. This CDR3 region has 15 residues. The germline V and J ends were trimmed by 5 bases and 3 bases, with 17 bases remaining between them. CDR3 loop: CASSRHRDSFYEQYF. In nucleotides, the CDR3 is TGTGCCAGCAGTCGTCACAGGGATTCTTTCTACGAGCAGTACTTC.

The table lists this clone with a few counts. The rearrangement joins TRBV11-1 to TRBJ2-7; 7 bases fit TRBD2. In germline, CDR1 is SGHAT, CDR2 FQDESV (reference sequence). The CDR3 is made up of 12 amino acids. With 5 bases clipped from V and 6 bases from J, the junction kept 4 bases outside the gene matches. CDR3 bases: TGTGCCAGCAGCCAGACTAGCCGCGAGCAGTACTTC. Protein sequence: CASSQTSREQYF.

This clone was counted only a few times. The rearrangement joins TRBV5-7 to TRBJ2-7, with 9 bases lining up with TRBD1. TRBV5-7 is marked as an open reading frame, function uncertain. There are 15 residues in the CDR3. V lost 4 bases to trimming and J lost 5 bases; unmatched junction nucleotides: 10. The CDR3 DNA reads as TGTGCCAGCAGCCGTACCGGGACAGGGTCCCACGAGCAGTACTTC. This codes for CASSRTGTGSHEQYF.

The chain links TRBV5-1 to TRBJ2-3; weak D call: TRBD2 (5 bases). CDR1 SGHRS and CDR2 YFSETQ come from the germline V gene. This CDR3 spans 15 amino acids. V was pared by 5 bases and J by 4 bases, with 17 bases between. As DNA, the CDR3 is TGCGCCAGCAGGCGGACTTACGGTGGTGCAGATACGCAGTATTTT. It yields the protein CASRRTYGGADTQYF.

This clone was seen more than once but under ten times. The J gene is TRBJ2-7, the V gene TRBV6-1; 10 bases are a match to TRBD1. This CDR3 is 15 amino acids long. Germline lookup yields CDR1 MNHNS and CDR2 SASEGT. Trimming at V came to 10 bases and at J to 4 bases, leaving 13 bases not matched to a gene. The CDR3 sequence: CATTKGQGWGYEQYF. In DNA form, the CDR3 reads TGTGCCACTACCAAGGGACAGGGGTGGGGATACGAGCAGTACTTC.

The J gene is TRBJ2-2, the V gene TRBV21-1. TRBV21-1 is given as a pseudogene. The CDR3 extends over 14 amino acids. CDR3 nucleotide sequence: TGTGCCAGCAGCAAATCAGACGGCACCGGGGAGCTGTTTTTT. This encodes CASSKSDGTGELFF.